The sequence of this T cell receptor beta chain was determined in a study of shared clonotypes between healthy human individuals. Study summary: CD4 naive cells filled three plates per donor, CD4 memory three, CD8 naive two and CD8 memory one. Study outcomes and limitations: When compared with the clonotypes that were shared by all four sorted-subset donors, the non-shared clonotypes turned out to have lower generation probabilities.

Division of CD4+ cells produced a CD45RA+ naive subset and a CD45RA-negative memory subset. Trimming took 4 bases from V and 7 from J, leaving 16 bases between them. The CDR3 is 15 amino acids. In germline, CDR1 is SGHAT, CDR2 FQNNGV. Sorted-subset replicate PCR reactions were performed with approximately 0.2 ug DNA, corresponding to 30,000 to 35,000 T cell genomes. Sequenced by immunoSEQ multiplex PCR; TCRdb stores in-frame clones only, minus some. The sample holds 2,100,000 or so clones, 95% seen once. Notes on this clone: As yet, its antigen is unknown.

Material: naive CD4+ T cells sorted from blood. Noted subset: CD45RA+ positively selected. The sequence derives from a man aged 18 to 35 in good health. V usage is TRBV11-2 and J usage is TRBJ1-4, with D possibly matching TRBD1 (6 bases). Here the CDR3 DNA reads TGTGCCAGCAGCTCCCAGGGAGGCAGGGGTGAAAAACTGTTTTTT. Residues: CASSSQGGRGEKLFF.